The 32 T cell receptor beta chains listed next were all sequenced from one sample in a study of neurological immune-mediated disorders (dated by TCRdb to about 2019). Library construction relied on 5' RACE. Sequencing relied on an Illumina HiSeq 2500. In-frame beta chains were kept once TCRdb had trimmed the public reads at Q25 with fastp and called clones with MiXCR. Rows are combined by CDR3 protein, so each entry shows the most common genes and DNA. The sample yields approximately 46,000 distinct CDR3 sequences; 10% were counted once. Jointly, the top ten make up 5.3% of the sample. Sample: PBMCs. These receptors all come from a man aged 70-80 years with HTLV-1-associated myelopathy (HAM/TSP).

This clonotype was seen many times. The chain has TRBV20-1 and TRBJ2-2; 7 nucleotides line up with TRBD2. This CDR3 has 17 amino acids. Germline loops: CDR1 DFQATT, CDR2 SNEGSKA (reference sequence). V lost 0 bases to trimming and J lost 1 base; unmatched junction nucleotides: 8. The CDR3 DNA sequence: TGCAGTGCTAGAGATGCAGGACTAGGCCAGAACACCGGGGAGCTGTTTTTT. It encodes CSARDAGLGQNTGELFF.

This clonotype occurred many times. The rearrangement joins TRBV6-2 or TRBV6-3 to TRBJ2-5, with 9 bases fitting TRBD2. Germline V gene lookup returns CDR1 MNHEY and CDR2 SVGEGT. J gave up 5 bases and V 10 bases, and 14 bases lay outside the gene matches. This CDR3 has 15 residues. For the CDR3, the DNA is TGTGCCACGGCTAGCGGGACCCGAGTTGGGGAGACCCAGTACTTC. The encoded protein is CATASGTRVGETQYF.

This clonotype was detected many times. The chain carries TRBV20-1 and TRBJ2-7; D is unresolved. The V end lost 5 bases, the J end lost 2 bases, and 10 bases lay between the germline ends. Germline values: CDR1 DFQATT, CDR2 SNEGSKA (reference sequence). The CDR3 is 12 residues long. The CDR3 DNA reads as TGCAGTGCTTTCGACTCTCCCTACGAGCAGTACTTC. This gives the protein CSAFDSPYEQYF.

This clonotype was seen many times. J is TRBJ2-3 and V is TRBV27; the match to TRBD2 covers 8 bases. V shed 7 bases and J 2 bases; nucleotides not matched to a gene: 8. This CDR3 contains 15 residues. Germline values: CDR1 MNHEY, CDR2 SMNVEV (reference sequence). The CDR3 reads CASTPAGASTDTQYF. As DNA, the CDR3 is TGTGCCAGCACTCCAGCGGGGGCCTCCACAGATACGCAGTATTTT.

This clonotype has a count of ten or more. The J gene is TRBJ2-5, the V gene TRBV5-6, with D maybe TRBD2 (6 bases). This CDR3 region has 12 residues. Germline V gene sequence: CDR1 SGHDT, CDR2 YYEEEE. With 0 bases removed from V and 7 bases from J, the gap between germline ends came to 7 bases. CDR3 loop: CASSLAGGTQYF. The CDR3 coding sequence is TGTGCCAGCAGCTTGGCCGGGGGGACCCAGTACTTC.

This clonotype was picked up many times. This chain uses TRBV7-2 with TRBJ2-3; D call uncertain. V shed 1 base and J shed 9 bases, with 8 bases lying between them. Germline CDR1 SGHTA, CDR2 FQGNSA. The CDR3 covers 12 residues. The CDR3 nucleotides read TGTGCCAGCAGCTTAGTCGAGGCAACGCAGTATTTT. Translating it yields CASSLVEATQYF.

This clonotype was recorded many times. This rearrangement joins TRBV29-1 to TRBJ1-2; possible D gene TRBD1, 6 bases. This CDR3 is built from 15 residues. CDR1 is SQVTM, CDR2 ANQGSEA, per germline. V was clipped by 6 bases and J by 4 bases, with 21 bases between them. CDR3 coding DNA: TGCAGCGTCGCAGGGAAGGACAGCCGGTCCTATGGCTACACCTTC. Protein sequence: CSVAGKDSRSYGYTF. Complete variable domain (other parts from reference TRBV29-1 and TRBJ1-2): SAVISQKPSRDICQRGTSLTIQCQVDSQVTMMFWYRQQPGQSLTLIATANQGSEATYESGFVIDKFPISRPNLTFSTLTVSNMSPEDSSIYLCSVAGKDSRSYGYTFGSGTRLTVV.

This clonotype was observed at least ten times. The chain has TRBV4-3 and TRBJ2-5; no reliable D call. Trimming shortened V by 0 bases and J by 4 bases, and 15 bases separated the two germline ends. The CDR3 contains 16 residues. Germline V gives CDR1 LGHNA, CDR2 YSLEER. DNA for the CDR3: TGCGCCAGCAGCCAAGAAGGGCCCGGAGAAGGAGAGACCCAGTACTTC. This translates into CASSQEGPGEGETQYF.

This clonotype occurred many times. V gene TRBV7-2 combines with J gene TRBJ2-5; 9 nucleotides line up with TRBD1. The CDR3 is 13 residues long. Germline V gene data show CDR1 as SGHTA and CDR2 as FQGNSA. V lost 4 bases, J lost 4 bases, and 1 base stayed unmatched. The CDR3 DNA sequence: TGTGCCAGCAGCTGGGACAGGGTAGAGACCCAGTACTTC. Protein product: CASSWDRVETQYF.

This clonotype was counted many times. V is TRBV12-3 or TRBV12-4 and J is TRBJ1-1; the D is unclear. V was trimmed by 6 bases and J by 3 bases, leaving 11 bases between them. There are 13 residues in the CDR3. CDR3 residues: CASRPPGYTEAFF. The CDR3 bases are TGTGCCAGCAGGCCGCCTGGGTACACTGAAGCTTTCTTT.

The chain couples TRBV20-1 to TRBJ2-7, with TRBD2 identical over 11 bases. After removal of 1 base from V and 5 bases from J, the junction contained 19 bases not matched to a gene. This CDR3 comprises 19 residues. Germline CDR1 is DFQATT and CDR2 is SNEGSKA (reference sequence). The CDR3 sequence: CSARGGGLAGGPSYNEQYF. The CDR3, as DNA: TGCAGTGCTAGAGGAGGTGGGCTAGCGGGAGGACCATCCTACAACGAGCAGTACTTC.

This clonotype was detected ten times or more. The J gene is TRBJ2-5, the V gene TRBV6-2 or TRBV6-3; D is tentatively TRBD1 or TRBD2 (6 bases each). Trimming took off 4 bases at V and 5 bases at J, with 11 bases between the two ends. This CDR3 spans 13 amino acids. Germline assignment: CDR1 MNHEY and CDR2 SVGEGT. This CDR3 reads CASSSTGRETQYF. In DNA, the CDR3 is TGTGCCAGCAGTTCTACAGGGAGGGAGACCCAGTACTTC.

Note on this clonotype: An end of the junction differs from the germline gene, which may be a read error. DNA of the CDR3: TGTGCCTGCAGACCCTCGCTCGGGGGAAATGAAAAACTGTTTTTT. This gives the protein CACRPSLGGNEKLFF. The V call is TRBV28, the J call TRBJ1-4; D possibly corresponds to TRBD1 (5 bases). Germline V gene sequence: CDR1 MDHEN, CDR2 SYDVKM. The CDR3 has 15 residues. Drawing the rest from reference TRBV28 and TRBJ1-4, the complete variable domain is DVKVTQSSRYLVKRTGEKVFLECVQDMDHENMFWYRQDPGLGLRLIYFSYDVKMKEKGDIPEGYSVSREKKERFSLILESASTNQTSMYLCACRPSLGGNEKLFFGSGTQLSVL.

There are many counts of this clonotype. This chain connects TRBV5-1 to TRBJ2-2; 9 bases are a match to TRBD1. The V gene's germline CDR1 is SGHRS and CDR2 YFSETQ. The CDR3 is 16 residues long. Trimming at V came to 4 bases and at J to 10 bases, leaving 14 bases not matched to a gene. The CDR3 is CASSATGGASFQELFF. DNA for the CDR3: TGCGCCAGCAGCGCAACAGGGGGCGCCTCATTTCAGGAGCTGTTTTTT.

This clonotype was counted many times. V gene TRBV7-2 combines with J gene TRBJ2-4; TRBD2 might be the D (5 bases). This CDR3 has 15 residues. In germline, CDR1 is SGHTA, CDR2 FQGNSA. Trimming left V 5 bases short and J 4 bases short, with 15 bases between. The CDR3 loop reads CASSPGRRGKNIQYF. The CDR3 nucleotides read TGTGCCAGCAGCCCAGGACGTCGGGGTAAAAACATTCAGTACTTC.

The chain couples TRBV4-2 to TRBJ1-5, with D perhaps TRBD1 (5 bases). V was trimmed by 0 bases and J by 7 bases, leaving 13 bases between them. Germline V gives CDR1 LGHNA, CDR2 YNFKEQ. The CDR3 sequence is 15 residues long. The CDR3 is CASSQDWRGGQPQHF. CDR3 bases: TGTGCCAGCAGCCAAGACTGGAGGGGAGGCCAGCCCCAGCATTTT.

Many counts were recorded for this clonotype. One end of the junction does not line up with germline, which may come from a read error. The chain joins TRBV20-1 to TRBJ2-3; D is undetermined. Germline assignment: CDR1 DFQATT and CDR2 SNEGSKA (reference sequence). This CDR3 region has 10 residues. The CDR3 DNA follows: TGCAGTGCTAGAGGGTTCGGTGAAGGGTTT. Protein product: CSARGFGEGF.

This clonotype was recorded a few times. The gene calls are TRBV4-3 and TRBJ2-7; TRBD2 is a possible D gene (7 bases). The V and J ends lost 1 base and 2 bases respectively, with 12 bases between them. CDR1 is LGHNA, CDR2 YSLEER, per germline. CDR3 length equals 15 residues. The CDR3 DNA follows: TGCGCCAGCAGCCAAGGGAGGGGGAGGGCCTACGAGCAGTACTTC. This encodes CASSQGRGRAYEQYF.

This clonotype rates as medium-sized. The CDR3 region is CSASTQWETQYF. As DNA, the CDR3 is TGCAGTGCTAGTACCCAGTGGGAGACCCAGTACTTC. The chain combines TRBV20-1 with TRBJ2-5; unclear D gene. Looked up from germline, CDR1 is DFQATT and CDR2 is SNEGSKA (reference sequence). V lost 3 bases and J 5 bases, leaving 10 bases between the germline ends. The CDR3 contains 12 residues.

This clonotype was counted ten times or more. This sequence joins TRBV12-3 or TRBV12-4 and TRBJ2-7, with a tentative D call TRBD2 (6 bases). The length of the CDR3 is 14 residues. V lost 6 bases and J 2 bases, leaving 14 bases between the germline ends. CDR3 coding DNA: TGTGCCAGCAGGACCGGGACTGAAACCTACGAGCAGTACTTC. This codes for CASRTGTETYEQYF.

Ten or more counts support this clonotype. This chain joins TRBV7-8 and TRBJ2-3; 10 bases line up with TRBD2. CDR3 size: 15 residues. In germline, CDR1 is SGHVS, CDR2 FQNEAQ. Trimming at V came to 5 bases and at J to 8 bases, leaving 10 bases not matched to a gene. The CDR3 bases are TGTGCCAGCAGCCCCTATATAGCGGGAGGAGGTACGCAGTATTTT. It is translated as CASSPYIAGGGTQYF.

This clonotype was seen at least ten times. This chain joins TRBV12-3 or TRBV12-4 and TRBJ1-3; 8 nucleotides agree with TRBD1. The CDR3 totals 14 residues. J lost 9 bases, V lost 2 bases, and 6 bases had no gene match. In nucleotides, the CDR3 is TGTGCCAGCAGTTTAAGCCAGGGGGCGCCCACCATATATTTT. Its protein product is CASSLSQGAPTIYF.

This clonotype was found many times. V usage is TRBV11-2 and J usage is TRBJ1-1, with D possibly TRBD1 on 6 matching bases. Per germline, CDR1 SGHAT and CDR2 FQNNGV. V was cut by 3 bases and J by 2 bases, with 13 bases left in between. This CDR3 has 15 amino acids. CDR3 residues: CASSFQPGHNTEAFF. The CDR3 DNA sequence: TGTGCCAGCAGCTTCCAACCGGGACACAACACTGAAGCTTTCTTT.

At least ten counts were recorded for this clonotype. This chain links TRBV28 with TRBJ2-1; TRBD1 or TRBD2 may be the D gene (7 bases each). This CDR3 is 16 amino acids long. Germline values: CDR1 MDHEN, CDR2 SYDVKM. Trimming took off 8 bases at V and 8 bases at J, with 25 bases between the two ends. The CDR3 DNA reads as TGTGCCAGCTCACCAGGGGGGGAGGGCCTCTTGGATGAGCAGTTCTTC. Protein product: CASSPGGEGLLDEQFF.

This clonotype was detected ten times or more. The genes are TRBV4-1 and TRBJ2-2, with D unclear. This CDR3 has 14 residues. V was clipped by 1 base and J by 4 bases, with 7 bases between them. Germline CDR1 MGHRA, CDR2 YSYEKL. Written as DNA, the CDR3 is TGCGCCAGCAGCCAAGCCGGATCCACCGGGGAGCTGTTTTTT. Protein sequence: CASSQAGSTGELFF.

This clonotype was counted many times. This chain uses TRBV20-1 with TRBJ2-7; 10 nucleotides match TRBD2. The germline V gene has CDR1 DFQATT and CDR2 SNEGSKA (reference sequence). Germline trimming cut 6 bases from V and 5 bases from J; bases unmatched to any gene: 7. CDR3 length: 13 residues. The CDR3 spells CSANRGTSDEQYF. In DNA, the CDR3 is TGCAGTGCGAACCGGGGGACTAGCGACGAGCAGTACTTC.

This chain uses TRBV2 with TRBJ1-1; D is ambiguous. The CDR3 runs to 14 residues. Germline V gives CDR1 SNHLY, CDR2 FYNNEI. V lost 5 bases to trimming and J lost 2 bases, with 12 bases between them. CDR3: CASSRRLINTEAFF. CDR3 nucleotide sequence: TGTGCCAGCAGTCGGAGACTGATTAACACTGAAGCTTTCTTT.

This clonotype was seen ten or more times. The rearrangement joins TRBV7-2 to TRBJ2-2; the D is unclear. The CDR3 totals 16 residues. Trimming stripped 1 base from V and 1 base from J, with 10 bases between. Germline V gives CDR1 SGHTA, CDR2 FQGNSA. The CDR3 nucleotides read TGTGCCAGCAGCTTAGTGCGTCTAGTGAACACCGGGGAGCTGTTTTTT. Residues: CASSLVRLVNTGELFF.

This clonotype was counted many times. This sequence joins TRBV7-2 and TRBJ2-2, with D possibly TRBD2 on 5 matching bases. V lost 6 bases, J lost 6 bases, and 17 bases lay in between. There are 15 residues in the CDR3. Per germline, CDR1 SGHTA and CDR2 FQGNSA. The CDR3 DNA sequence: TGTGCCAGCAGTCAAGCTAGGGCTAGCCCCGGGGAGCTGTTTTTT. Translation gives CASSQARASPGELFF. Using reference TRBV7-2 and TRBJ2-2 for the parts outside the CDR3, the full variable domain is GAGVSQSPSNKVTEKGKDVELRCDPISGHTALYWYRQSLGQGLEFLIYFQGNSAPDKSGLPSDRFSAERTGGSVSTLTIQRTQQEDSAVYLCASSQARASPGELFFGEGSRLTVL.

This clonotype was observed many times. The chain links TRBV12-3 or TRBV12-4 to TRBJ2-7, with a possible D match to TRBD1 (6 bases). This CDR3 is 13 amino acids long. The V and J ends lost 6 bases and 4 bases respectively, with 13 bases between them. CDR3 DNA: TGTGCCAGCAGCCGGGGACACTTATACGAGCAGTACTTC. It translates to CASSRGHLYEQYF.

The table lists this clonotype with many counts. The CDR3 loop is CASSLLQPWDEQFF. The CDR3 nucleotides are TGTGCCAGCAGTTTATTACAGCCGTGGGATGAGCAGTTCTTC. The rearrangement joins TRBV27 to TRBJ2-1; the D is unclear. V lost 1 base to trimming and J lost 8 bases, with 12 bases between them. Looked up from germline, CDR1 is MNHEY and CDR2 is SMNVEV (reference sequence). CDR3 length equals 14 residues.

There are a few counts of this clonotype. The V gene is TRBV24-1, the J gene TRBJ2-3, with 8 bases aligning to TRBD2. From germline, CDR1 is KGHDR and CDR2 SFDVKD. The junction had 10 bases not matched to a gene; V was cut back by 5 bases and J by 1 base. This CDR3 is 17 amino acids long. The CDR3 reads CATSGRGRAGGTDTQYF. CDR3 nucleotide sequence: TGTGCCACCAGTGGCCGAGGGCGAGCGGGAGGCACAGATACGCAGTATTTT.